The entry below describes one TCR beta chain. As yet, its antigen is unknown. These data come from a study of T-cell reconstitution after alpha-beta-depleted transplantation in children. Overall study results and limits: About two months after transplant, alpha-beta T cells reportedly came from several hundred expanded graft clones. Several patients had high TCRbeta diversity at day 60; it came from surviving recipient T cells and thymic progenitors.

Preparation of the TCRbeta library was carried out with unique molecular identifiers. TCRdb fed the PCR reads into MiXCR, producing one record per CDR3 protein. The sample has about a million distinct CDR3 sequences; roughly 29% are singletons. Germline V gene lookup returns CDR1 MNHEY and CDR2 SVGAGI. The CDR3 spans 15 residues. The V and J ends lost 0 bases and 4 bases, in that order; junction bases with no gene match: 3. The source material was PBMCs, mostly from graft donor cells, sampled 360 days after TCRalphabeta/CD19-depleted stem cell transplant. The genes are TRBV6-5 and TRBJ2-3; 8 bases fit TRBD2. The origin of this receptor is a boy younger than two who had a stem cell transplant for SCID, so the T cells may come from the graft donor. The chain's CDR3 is CASSYSPGGPDTQYF. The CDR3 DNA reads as TGTGCCAGCAGTTACTCACCGGGGGGGCCAGATACGCAGTATTTT.